Below, one T cell receptor beta chain is given with its context. These data originate in a study of T cell responses to AZD1222 COVID-19 vaccine. The protocol was immunoSEQ multiplex PCR, while the TCRdb copy is restricted to in-frame clones and leaves out a portion. The sample includes 150,000 or so clones, about 89% of them seen just once. CDR3 size: 15 residues. Trimming at V came to 4 bases and at J to 6 bases, leaving 10 bases not matched to a gene. The germline CDR1 and CDR2 sequences are LGHNA and YNFKEQ. This chain uses TRBV4-2 with TRBJ2-7; 9 bases map to TRBD2. This clonotype originated in an adult in good health. This material consisted of peripheral blood, taken on day 0 of MenACWY control vaccination. CDR3 in amino acids: CASSPRWGLAVEQYF. In nucleotides, the CDR3 is TGTGCCAGCAGCCCGCGGTGGGGACTAGCTGTCGAGCAGTACTTC.